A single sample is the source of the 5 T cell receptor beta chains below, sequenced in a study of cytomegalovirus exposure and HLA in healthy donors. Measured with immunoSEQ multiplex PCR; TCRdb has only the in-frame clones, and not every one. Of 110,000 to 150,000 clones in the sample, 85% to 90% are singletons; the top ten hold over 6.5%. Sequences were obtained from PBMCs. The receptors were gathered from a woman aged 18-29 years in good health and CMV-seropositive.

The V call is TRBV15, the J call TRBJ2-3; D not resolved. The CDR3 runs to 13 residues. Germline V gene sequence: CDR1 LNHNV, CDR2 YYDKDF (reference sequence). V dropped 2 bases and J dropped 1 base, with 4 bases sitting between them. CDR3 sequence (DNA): TGTGCCACCAGCAGACAGGGCACAGATACGCAGTATTTT. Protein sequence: CATSRQGTDTQYF.

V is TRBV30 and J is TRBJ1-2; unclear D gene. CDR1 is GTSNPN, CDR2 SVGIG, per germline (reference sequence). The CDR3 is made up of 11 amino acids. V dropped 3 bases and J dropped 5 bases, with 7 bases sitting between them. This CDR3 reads CAWSTQYGYTF. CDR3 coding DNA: TGTGCCTGGAGCACGCAGTATGGCTACACCTTC.

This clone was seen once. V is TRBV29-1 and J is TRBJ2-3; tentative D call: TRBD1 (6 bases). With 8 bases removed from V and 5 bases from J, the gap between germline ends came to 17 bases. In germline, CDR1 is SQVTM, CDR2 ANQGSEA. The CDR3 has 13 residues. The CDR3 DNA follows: TGCAGCTTTACAGGGACGGTGGTAGATACGCAGTATTTT. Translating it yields CSFTGTVVDTQYF.

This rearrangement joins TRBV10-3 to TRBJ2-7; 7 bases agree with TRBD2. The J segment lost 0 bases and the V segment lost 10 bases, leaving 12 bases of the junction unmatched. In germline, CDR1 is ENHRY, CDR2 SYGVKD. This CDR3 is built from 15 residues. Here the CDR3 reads CATLGTSGTSYEQYF. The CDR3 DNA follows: TGTGCCACACTAGGGACGAGCGGGACCTCCTACGAGCAGTACTTC.

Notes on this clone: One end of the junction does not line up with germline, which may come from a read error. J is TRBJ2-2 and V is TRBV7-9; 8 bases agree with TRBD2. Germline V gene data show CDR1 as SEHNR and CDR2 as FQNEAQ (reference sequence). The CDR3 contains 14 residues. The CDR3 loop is CASSLARGAVELFF. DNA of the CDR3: TGTGCCAGCAGCCTAGCGCGGGGGGCGGTGGAGCTGTTTTTT.